Below are 18 T cell receptor beta chains sequenced from a single sample in a study of Graves' ophthalmopathy and Graves' hyperthyroidism. RNA transcripts served as template for amplifying TCR beta CDR3 sequences. HTBI primers served in a first-round RT-PCR, which a second-round multiplex PCR followed. One entry per CDR3 protein results from TCRdb running MiXCR on the multiplex PCR reads. The profile shows around 1,200,000 distinct CDR3 sequences, around a third of them singletons. The sequencing input was peripheral blood or thyroid tissue (not recorded which). The receptors derive from an adult man with Graves' hyperthyroidism.

A word on this clonotype: A read error is possible here, since a much larger clone lies one base away. The chain is built from TRBV6-5 and TRBJ2-5; D gene uncertain. Germline CDR1 and CDR2: MNHEY and SVGAGI. The CDR3 is 12 amino acids. The germline V and J ends were trimmed by 5 bases and 4 bases, with 8 bases remaining between them. The CDR3 spells CASSDGTETQYF. The CDR3 DNA is TGTGCCAGCAGTGACGGAACAGAGACCCAGTACTTC.

In the case of this clonotype: The junction departs from the called germline gene at one end, perhaps through a read error. V gene TRBV13 combines with J gene TRBJ2-7; D gene ambiguous. CDR1 and CDR2 (germline): PRHDT, FYEKMQ (reference sequence). The length of the CDR3 is 12 residues. The CDR3 protein is CAISSRVGEQYF. The DNA for the CDR3 is TGTGCCATCAGCTCCCGGGTGGGGGAGCAGTACTTC.

This clonotype was picked up many times. The chain carries TRBV11-2 and TRBJ1-2; no firm D call. This CDR3 comprises 14 residues. V shed 0 bases and J shed 6 bases, with 11 bases lying between them. Germline V lookup: CDR1 SGHAT, CDR2 FQNNGV. In nucleotides, the CDR3 is TGTGCCAGCAGCTTAGAATACCAGTCTGATGGCTACACCTTC. Protein product: CASSLEYQSDGYTF.

In this sample, this clonotype turned up a few times. The gene calls are TRBV4-2 and TRBJ1-6; 8 bases align to TRBD1. CDR1 and CDR2 from the germline V gene are LGHNA and YNFKEQ. The CDR3 totals 17 residues. Trimming at V came to 5 bases and at J to 5 bases, leaving 11 bases not matched to a gene. CDR3: CASSETGGGSNNSPLHF. The CDR3, as DNA: TGTGCCAGCAGCGAAACAGGGGGAGGGTCGAATAATTCACCCCTCCACTTT.

This clonotype was observed at least ten times. This chain connects TRBV25-1 to TRBJ2-5, with D unresolved. The CDR3 extends over 14 amino acids. Germline CDR1 and CDR2: MGHDK and SYGVNS. Trimming removed 2 bases from V and 7 bases from J, with 14 bases in between. The CDR3: CASSEPLRHGTQYF. The DNA of the CDR3 is TGTGCCAGCAGTGAACCACTACGCCACGGGACCCAGTACTTC.

Comment on this clonotype: A clone one base away is much larger, so this may be a read error. The rearrangement links TRBV7-9 to TRBJ2-7; TRBD1 or TRBD2 may be the D gene (5 bases each). V was cut by 2 bases and J by 7 bases, with 9 bases left in between. Germline loops: CDR1 SEHNR, CDR2 FQNEAQ (reference sequence). The CDR3 totals 12 residues. CDR3: CASSLPGPEQYF. As DNA, the CDR3 is TGTGCCAGCAGCTTACCGGGACCTGAGCAGTACTTC.

With respect to this clonotype: One end of the junction varies from germline; a read error may be responsible. The V call is TRBV9, the J call TRBJ1-1; TRBD1 agrees at 11 bases. Looked up from germline, CDR1 is SGDLS and CDR2 is YYNGEE. CDR3 size: 16 residues. The CDR3 DNA reads as TGCGCCAGCAGCTTGGGTGCGGGACAGGGGGTCACTGAAGCTTTCTTT. Amino acids: CASSLGAGQGVTEAFF.

The chain couples TRBV7-2 to TRBJ1-1, with 9 bases that match TRBD1. The CDR3 contains 14 residues. Looked up from germline, CDR1 is SGHTA and CDR2 is FQGNSA. J gave up 5 bases and V 11 bases, and 12 bases lay outside the gene matches. CDR3 protein: CAAGGGTGRTEAFF. The CDR3 nucleotides read TGTGCCGCCGGAGGGGGGACAGGGCGGACTGAAGCTTTCTTT.

CDR3 residues: CSVGGRETQYF. Here the CDR3 DNA reads TGCAGCGTTGGGGGGCGGGAGACCCAGTACTTC. The rearrangement links TRBV29-1 to TRBJ2-5, with D tentatively TRBD1 (6 bases). V was clipped by 4 bases and J by 5 bases, with 8 bases between them. Germline V CDR1 and CDR2: SQVTM, ANQGSEA. The CDR3 spans 11 residues.

The chain has TRBV12-3 or TRBV12-4 and TRBJ1-6, with D possibly TRBD1 on 6 matching bases. The V and J ends lost 2 bases and 7 bases respectively, with 21 bases between them. This CDR3 contains 18 residues. In DNA form, the CDR3 reads TGTGCCAGCAGTTTATCCGGGCAGGGGATGCGGTCCAATTCACCCCTCCACTTT. Protein sequence: CASSLSGQGMRSNSPLHF.

The CDR3 bases are TGCAGTGCTACCCCTAGGGGCACAGATACGCAGTATTTT. Translating it yields CSATPRGTDTQYF. J is TRBJ2-3 and V is TRBV20-1; unclear D gene. Looked up from germline, CDR1 is DFQATT and CDR2 is SNEGSKA (reference sequence). The CDR3 contains 13 residues. V was cut by 4 bases and J by 1 base, with 9 bases left in between.

This clonotype turned up a few times. The chain uses TRBV7-9 and TRBJ2-5; 7 bases align to TRBD1. Trimming at V came to 1 base and at J to 5 bases, leaving 13 bases not matched to a gene. This CDR3 is built from 17 residues. Germline loops: CDR1 SEHNR, CDR2 FQNEAQ (reference sequence). The chain's CDR3 is CASSLGIRQGSAETQYF. CDR3 bases: TGTGCCAGCAGCTTAGGGATCAGACAGGGTTCGGCGGAGACCCAGTACTTC.

The chain combines TRBV12-3 or TRBV12-4 with TRBJ2-2; 11 bases line up with TRBD2. With V trimmed by 6 bases and J by 5 bases, 5 bases remained unmatched. The CDR3 length is 15 residues. The CDR3 spells CASRLAGVRTGELFF. The CDR3 coding sequence is TGTGCCAGCAGACTAGCGGGAGTACGTACCGGGGAGCTGTTTTTT.

Regarding this clonotype: It may be a read error: a sequence one base away is much more abundant. This chain connects TRBV6-1 to TRBJ1-2; 9 bases are a match to TRBD1. The germline V gene has CDR1 MNHNS and CDR2 SASEGT. The junction had 7 bases not matched to a gene; V was cut back by 5 bases and J by 12 bases. The CDR3 totals 12 residues. The CDR3 loop is CASSWDRAIHTF. CDR3 bases: TGTGCCAGCAGTTGGGACAGGGCTATCCACACCTTC.

This clonotype was recorded many times. This rearrangement joins TRBV20-1 to TRBJ1-2, with 8 nucleotides matching TRBD1. The V segment lost 4 bases and the J segment 0 bases; nucleotides outside the gene matches: 16. The CDR3 extends over 18 amino acids. Germline V gene data show CDR1 as DFQATT and CDR2 as SNEGSKA (reference sequence). CDR3 protein: CSAKEVSGTGRSNYGYTF. In nucleotides, the CDR3 is TGCAGTGCTAAAGAAGTATCCGGGACAGGCCGTTCTAACTATGGCTACACCTTC.

This chain uses TRBV29-1 with TRBJ2-7; D unresolved. There are 12 residues in the CDR3. The V gene's germline CDR1 is SQVTM and CDR2 ANQGSEA. V lost 5 bases and J 2 bases, leaving 10 bases between the germline ends. The CDR3 nucleotides are TGCAGCGTTAGATCCGGGCCCTACGAGCAGTACTTC. It yields the protein CSVRSGPYEQYF.

Ten or more counts support this clonotype. The chain has TRBV9 and TRBJ1-1, with D possibly being TRBD1 (5 bases). V lost 2 bases and J 3 bases, leaving 14 bases between the germline ends. Germline V gene lookup returns CDR1 SGDLS and CDR2 YYNGEE. The CDR3 loop spans 15 amino acids. The CDR3 loop reads CASSVGTAIYTEAFF. The CDR3 bases are TGTGCCAGCAGCGTCGGGACGGCGATCTACACTGAAGCTTTCTTT.

The rearrangement uses TRBV7-2 and TRBJ1-5, with 7 nucleotides matching TRBD1. There are 15 residues in the CDR3. V was clipped by 5 bases and J by 7 bases; unmatched bases: 11. The V gene's germline CDR1 is SGHTA and CDR2 FQGNSA. The CDR3 DNA reads as TGTGCCAGCAGCCAAGACAGGGAGCGACGGCAGCCCCAGCATTTT. Protein sequence: CASSQDRERRQPQHF.